The clone carrying this T cell receptor beta chain has ten or more counts. Its antigen is not identified. Germline assignment: CDR1 SEHNR and CDR2 FQNEAQ (reference sequence). CDR3 length: 14 residues. V shed 5 bases and J shed 1 base, with 11 bases lying between them. The sample originates from a study of T cells after posttransplantation cyclophosphamide. Study outcomes and limitations: Donor CD8+ memory clones often dominated recipient blood repertoires at later times. Recipient CMV seropositivity and CMV reactivation strongly tracked TRB clonality.

TCRdb keeps only in-frame clones here, not all; method: immunoSEQ multiplex PCR. The sample holds about 24,000 clones, and no clone turns up only once. Peripheral blood was collected from the related graft donor on the marrow donation day. This chain links TRBV7-9 with TRBJ1-1, with D tentatively TRBD1 (5 bases). The sequence was collected from a woman in her forties or fifties in good health, CMV-negative, and a related stem cell transplant donor. Sequencing was performed on PBMCs. CDR3 sequence reads: CASSGGGRNTEAFF. In nucleotides, the CDR3 is TGTGCCAGCAGCGGTGGGGGGAGGAACACTGAAGCTTTCTTT.